The 17 T cell receptor beta chains reported below all come from one sample, sequenced in a study of T-cell memory formation after mild COVID-19. MiXCR, run by TCRdb on the 5' RACE reads, gives a single entry per CDR3 protein. The sample includes tens of thousands of distinct CDR3 sequences, around an eighth of them seen just once. The sequenced sample was PBMCs or a T cell subset sorted from them (not recorded which). These receptors came from an adult woman who had mild COVID-19 (a few samples of this study predate the infection). Cell type and time point are not known.

There are many counts of this clonotype. This chain links TRBV2 with TRBJ2-1; D may be TRBD1 (5 bases). The CDR3 extends over 12 amino acids. V lost 2 bases and J 8 bases, leaving 7 bases between the germline ends. CDR1 and CDR2 from the germline V gene are SNHLY and FYNNEI. In nucleotides, the CDR3 is TGTGCCAGCAGTGAAAGGGGCCATGAGCAGTTCTTC. Its translation: CASSERGHEQFF. The whole variable domain, remainder taken from reference TRBV2 and TRBJ2-1, is EPEVTQTPSHQVTQMGQEVILRCVPISNHLYFYWYRQILGQKVEFLVSFYNNEISEKSEIFDDQFSVERPDGSNFTLKIRSTKLEDSAMYFCASSERGHEQFFGPGTRLTVL.

V gene TRBV20-1 combines with J gene TRBJ2-7, with TRBD1 matching 8 bases. The CDR3 spans 13 residues. The germline gives CDR1 DFQATT, CDR2 SNEGSKA (reference sequence). V was clipped by 1 base and J by 3 bases; unmatched bases: 2. CDR3 DNA: TGCAGTGCTAGAGCCGGGACAGGCTACGAGCAGTACTTC. This translates into CSARAGTGYEQYF.

In its sample, this clonotype was seen a few times. The chain combines TRBV12-3 or TRBV12-4 with TRBJ2-7; maybe TRBD2 (6 bases). V gave up 5 bases and J gave up 2 bases, with 16 bases separating them. This CDR3 spans 15 amino acids. The CDR3 region has the DNA TGTGCCAGCAGTGGAAGTAGCGGCCCAACCTACGAGCAGTACTTC. The encoded protein is CASSGSSGPTYEQYF.

The gene calls are TRBV5-5 and TRBJ2-5; D unclear. The germline V and J ends were trimmed by 4 bases and 3 bases, with 19 bases remaining between them. This CDR3 region has 16 residues. CDR1 and CDR2 (germline): SGHKS, YYEKEE (reference sequence). The CDR3 region has the DNA TGTGCCAGCAGCGCAACCACTTGGGCCAGTGAAGAGACCCAGTACTTC. Its translation: CASSATTWASEETQYF.

This chain joins TRBV6-4 and TRBJ2-3, with a possible D match to TRBD2 (5 bases). Germline V lookup: CDR1 MRHNA, CDR2 SNTAGT. This CDR3 is built from 13 residues. The V and J ends lost 1 base and 5 bases respectively, with 7 bases between them. This chain's CDR3 is CASSDLAGDTQYF. CDR3 bases: TGTGCCAGCAGTGACTTGGCGGGAGATACGCAGTATTTT.

This clonotype is classed as medium-sized (0.01 to 0.1%). The chain joins TRBV6-2 or TRBV6-3 to TRBJ2-2; 9 bases fit TRBD1. Germline trimming cut 2 bases from V and 5 bases from J; bases unmatched to any gene: 6. Germline CDR1 and CDR2: MNHEY and SVGEGT. The CDR3 contains 16 residues. The CDR3 loop is CASSYPTGGSTGELFF. Written as DNA, the CDR3 is TGTGCCAGCAGTTACCCGACAGGGGGATCGACCGGGGAGCTGTTTTTT.

This clonotype was observed a handful of times. The chain recombines TRBV9 with TRBJ2-7, with D unresolved. Trimming cost V 4 bases and J 2 bases, with 13 bases left between them. CDR1 and CDR2 (germline): SGDLS, YYNGEE. The CDR3 runs 14 residues. CDR3: CASSFTAGPYEQYF. The DNA of the CDR3 is TGTGCCAGCAGCTTCACCGCCGGACCCTACGAGCAGTACTTC.

This clonotype was counted a few times. V usage is TRBV6-5 and J usage is TRBJ1-3; D gene unclear. The V end was cut by 2 bases, the J end by 0 bases, with 8 bases between. The germline V gene encodes CDR1 MNHEY and CDR2 SVGAGI. The CDR3 is made up of 15 amino acids. The CDR3 reads CASSYGLSSGNTIYF. In DNA, the CDR3 is TGTGCCAGCAGTTACGGATTAAGCTCTGGAAACACCATATATTTT.

Only a few counts were recorded for this clonotype. The chain links TRBV5-1 to TRBJ1-2; possibly TRBD1 for D (6 bases). CDR3 length equals 16 residues. The ends were cut back, 0 bases at V and 8 bases at J, with 20 bases in the middle. Germline CDR1 reads SGHRS; CDR2 reads YFSETQ. The CDR3 loop is CASSLAPGRGGSGYTF. DNA of the CDR3: TGCGCCAGCAGCTTGGCCCCTGGCAGGGGTGGCTCGGGCTACACCTTC.

The V call is TRBV7-2, the J call TRBJ2-1, with TRBD1 identical over 7 bases. The trim removed 2 bases at V and 4 bases at J, leaving 8 bases unmatched. CDR1 SGHTA and CDR2 FQGNSA come from the germline V gene. The CDR3 contains 16 residues. The CDR3 DNA reads as TGTGCCAGCAGCTTACCGGGACAGAATATATACAATGAGCAGTTCTTC. Protein sequence: CASSLPGQNIYNEQFF.

The CDR3 here is CASSPFVGALGYTF. The CDR3 DNA sequence: TGTGCCAGCAGCCCCTTTGTGGGGGCGTTAGGCTACACCTTC. The chain joins TRBV11-3 to TRBJ1-2; possible D gene TRBD1, 6 bases. The CDR3 is made up of 14 amino acids. The V gene's germline CDR1 is SGHNT and CDR2 YENEEA. The germline V and J ends were trimmed by 5 bases and 8 bases, with 18 bases remaining between them.

This clonotype has a handful of counts. The chain employs TRBV21-1 and TRBJ2-5; TRBD1 is taken as the D call from the table, unchecked against the DNA. TRBV21-1 is assigned pseudogene status. This CDR3 region has 15 residues. The CDR3 is CASSPRDRALETQYF. The CDR3 bases are TGTGCCAGCAGCCCCCGGGACAGGGCTTTAGAGACCCAGTACTTC.

This clonotype was observed a few times. The chain employs TRBV7-6 and TRBJ2-1; D might be TRBD1 (5 bases). The ends were cut back, 3 bases at V and 8 bases at J, with 14 bases in the middle. CDR3 size: 14 residues. Germline V gene sequence: CDR1 SGHVS, CDR2 FNYEAQ. CDR3 bases: TGTGCCAGCAGCTTGGGCAGGGTTAGTGATGAGCAGTTCTTC. It is translated as CASSLGRVSDEQFF. The full variable domain, its missing parts supplied by reference TRBV7-6 and TRBJ2-1, is GAGVSQSPRYKVTKRGQDVALRCDPISGHVSLYWYRQALGQGPEFLTYFNYEAQQDKSGLPNDRFSAERPEGSISTLTIQRTEQRDSAMYRCASSLGRVSDEQFFGPGTRLTVL.

The rearrangement links TRBV20-1 to TRBJ2-1; 13 bases are a match to TRBD2. Germline trimming cut 0 bases from V and 4 bases from J; bases unmatched to any gene: 3. The CDR3 sequence is 16 residues long. Germline values: CDR1 DFQATT, CDR2 SNEGSKA (reference sequence). Here the CDR3 DNA reads TGCAGTGCTAGAGATCTGGGACTAGCGGGATACAATGAGCAGTTCTTC. The encoded protein is CSARDLGLAGYNEQFF.

J is TRBJ2-3 and V is TRBV4-2, with TRBD2 matching over 10 bases. Per germline, CDR1 LGHNA and CDR2 YNFKEQ. The CDR3 runs 17 residues. V dropped 0 bases and J dropped 2; count of bases not matched to a gene: 5. This CDR3 reads CASSQDPSGGSTDTQYF. In DNA form, the CDR3 reads TGTGCCAGCAGCCAAGATCCTAGCGGGGGTTCCACAGATACGCAGTATTTT.

V and J are TRBV29-1 and TRBJ1-1, with 7 bases fitting TRBD1. V lost 2 bases and J lost 1; bases outside the gene matches: 7. Per the germline V gene, CDR1 is SQVTM and CDR2 is ANQGSEA. The CDR3 consists of 15 residues. This CDR3 reads CSVEPGTVGNTEAFF. The CDR3 DNA reads TGCAGCGTTGAACCAGGGACAGTGGGGAACACTGAAGCTTTCTTT.

Ten or more counts support this clonotype. The CDR3 sequence is CASSVTSGVQETQYF. Here the CDR3 DNA reads TGTGCCAGCAGCGTGACTAGCGGGGTCCAAGAGACCCAGTACTTC. The rearrangement joins TRBV9 to TRBJ2-5; TRBD2 matches 11 bases. Germline V lookup: CDR1 SGDLS, CDR2 YYNGEE. Trimming cost V 2 bases and J 1 base; bases outside gene matches: 1. The CDR3 loop spans 15 amino acids.